This T cell receptor beta chain was sequenced for a study of blood T cell repertoires in COVID-19. Study information: Collection of acute and convalescent COVID-19 samples took place in the United States, Italy and Spain. The cDNA or gDNA used as material had been derived from T cells, B-cell-depleted T cells, or PBMCs.

This CDR3 region has 13 residues. From germline, CDR1 is SGHRS and CDR2 YFSETQ. With 2 bases removed from V and 5 bases from J, the gap between germline ends came to 8 bases. Sequencing used immunoSEQ multiplex PCR; TCRdb keeps in-frame clones, though not all of them. The sample shows over 150,000 clones, 80% to 90% of them seen only once. The chain joins TRBV5-1 to TRBJ1-5; unclear D gene. This clonotype was sampled from a man between 18 and 35 years old who had recovered from COVID-19. Sequenced input: peripheral blood. CDR3 region: CASSFEGDQPQHF. The CDR3 DNA sequence: TGCGCCAGCAGCTTTGAGGGAGATCAGCCCCAGCATTTT.